This TCR beta chain was captured in a study of shared clonotypes between healthy human individuals. V lost 6 bases to trimming and J lost 0 bases, with 12 bases between them. This CDR3 is built from 15 residues. CDR1 and CDR2 (germline): MDHEN, SYDVKM. Data came from immunoSEQ multiplex PCR; TCRdb stores just in-frame clones and leaves some out. Of 150,000 to 200,000 clones listed, over 85% were seen once; the top ten hold around 0.067%. Material for sequencing was naive CD4+ T cells sorted from blood. Subset described: CD45RA+ positively selected. The receptor's source is a woman in her 30s in good health. The chain has TRBV28 and TRBJ1-3; D gene ambiguous. This chain's CDR3 is CASSLGLISGNTIYF. In nucleotides, the CDR3 is TGTGCCAGCAGCCTCGGACTTATCTCTGGAAACACCATATATTTT.